This T cell receptor (beta chain) was retrieved from a study of graft-versus-host responses after intestinal transplantation. CDR1 SGHDT and CDR2 YYEEEE come from the germline V gene. This CDR3 is 16 amino acids long. The V gene end was trimmed by 5 bases and the J gene end by 4 bases; junction bases not matched to a gene: 15. Of note for this clone: Its antigen is still unknown.

Only in-frame clones appear in the TCRdb table, and some are missing; sequencing was by immunoSEQ multiplex PCR. This sample yields 25,000 to 35,000 clones, of which 70% to 85% are seen a single time; approximately 20% belongs to the top ten. The clonotype comes from a human donor who received an intestinal transplant. The genes are TRBV5-6 and TRBJ2-7, with 7 bases aligning to TRBD1. The source was unstimulated CD8+ T cells sorted from spleen or lymph node cells, collected before intestinal transplant. CDR3 amino acids: CASSYFLGQRRYEQYF. The DNA of the CDR3 is TGTGCCAGCAGTTACTTCTTGGGACAGAGACGTTACGAGCAGTACTTC.